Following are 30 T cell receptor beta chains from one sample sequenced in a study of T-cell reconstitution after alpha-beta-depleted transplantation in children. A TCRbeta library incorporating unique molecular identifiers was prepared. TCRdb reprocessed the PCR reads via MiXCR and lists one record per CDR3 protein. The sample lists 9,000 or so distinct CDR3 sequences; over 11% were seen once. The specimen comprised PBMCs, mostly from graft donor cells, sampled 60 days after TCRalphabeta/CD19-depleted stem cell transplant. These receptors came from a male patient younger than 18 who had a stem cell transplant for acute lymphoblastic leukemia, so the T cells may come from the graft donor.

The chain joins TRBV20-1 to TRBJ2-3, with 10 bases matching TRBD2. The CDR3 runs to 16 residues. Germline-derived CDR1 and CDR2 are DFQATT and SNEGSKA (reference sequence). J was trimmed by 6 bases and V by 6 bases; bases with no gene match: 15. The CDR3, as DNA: TGCAGTGCCAGGGGAGGGCTAGCGGGAGCCGGGGATACGCAGTATTTT. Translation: CSARGGLAGAGDTQYF.

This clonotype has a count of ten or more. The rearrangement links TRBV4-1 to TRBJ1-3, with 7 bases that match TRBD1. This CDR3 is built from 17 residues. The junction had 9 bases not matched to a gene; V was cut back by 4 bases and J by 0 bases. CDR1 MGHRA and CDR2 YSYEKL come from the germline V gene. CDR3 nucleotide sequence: TGCGCCAGCAGCCCGAGGACAGGCCGTTCCTCTGGAAACACCATATATTTT. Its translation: CASSPRTGRSSGNTIYF.

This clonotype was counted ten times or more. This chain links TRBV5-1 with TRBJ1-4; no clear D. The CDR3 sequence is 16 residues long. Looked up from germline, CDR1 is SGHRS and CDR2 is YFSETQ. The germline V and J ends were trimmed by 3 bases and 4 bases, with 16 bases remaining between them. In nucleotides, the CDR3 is TGCGCCAGCAGCTCTGGGTCGCCTGATTTTAATGAAAAACTGTTTTTT. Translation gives CASSSGSPDFNEKLFF.

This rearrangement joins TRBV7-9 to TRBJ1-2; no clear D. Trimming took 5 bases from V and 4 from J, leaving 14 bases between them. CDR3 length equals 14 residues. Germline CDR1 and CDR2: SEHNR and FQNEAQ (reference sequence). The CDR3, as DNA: TGTGCCAGCAGCCCCCGGCACTTGAGCTATGGCTACACCTTC. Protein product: CASSPRHLSYGYTF.

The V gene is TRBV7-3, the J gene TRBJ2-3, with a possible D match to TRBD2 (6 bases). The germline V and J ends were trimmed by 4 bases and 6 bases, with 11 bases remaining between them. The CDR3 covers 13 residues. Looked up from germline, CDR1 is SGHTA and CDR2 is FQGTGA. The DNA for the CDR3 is TGTGCCAGCAGCTGGGAGGCGTATGATACGCAGTATTTT. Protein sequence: CASSWEAYDTQYF.

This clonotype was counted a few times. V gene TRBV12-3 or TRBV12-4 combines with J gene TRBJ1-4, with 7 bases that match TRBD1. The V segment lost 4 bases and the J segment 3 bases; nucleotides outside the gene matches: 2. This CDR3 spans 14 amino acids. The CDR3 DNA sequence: TGTGCCAGCAGTTACCAGGGGGCTAATGAAAAACTGTTTTTT. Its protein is CASSYQGANEKLFF.

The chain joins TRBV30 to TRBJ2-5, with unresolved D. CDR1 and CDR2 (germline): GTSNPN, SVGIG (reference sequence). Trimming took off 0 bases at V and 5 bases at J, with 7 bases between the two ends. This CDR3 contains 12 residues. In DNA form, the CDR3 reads TGTGCCTGGAGTGTACATATGGAGACCCAGTACTTC. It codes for CAWSVHMETQYF.

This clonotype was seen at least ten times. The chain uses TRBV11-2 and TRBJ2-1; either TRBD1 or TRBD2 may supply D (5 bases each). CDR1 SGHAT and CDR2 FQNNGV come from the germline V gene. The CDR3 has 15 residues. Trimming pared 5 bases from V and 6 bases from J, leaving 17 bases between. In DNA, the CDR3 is TGTGCCAGCAGCCCGGACCCTCAGGGAGTCAATGAGCAGTTCTTC. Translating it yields CASSPDPQGVNEQFF.

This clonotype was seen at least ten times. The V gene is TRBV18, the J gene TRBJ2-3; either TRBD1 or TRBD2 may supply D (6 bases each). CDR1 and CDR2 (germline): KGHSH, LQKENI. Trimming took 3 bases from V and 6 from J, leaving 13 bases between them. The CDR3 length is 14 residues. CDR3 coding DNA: TGTGCCAGCTCACCGGAGGGGGATCGGGATACGCAGTATTTT. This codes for CASSPEGDRDTQYF.

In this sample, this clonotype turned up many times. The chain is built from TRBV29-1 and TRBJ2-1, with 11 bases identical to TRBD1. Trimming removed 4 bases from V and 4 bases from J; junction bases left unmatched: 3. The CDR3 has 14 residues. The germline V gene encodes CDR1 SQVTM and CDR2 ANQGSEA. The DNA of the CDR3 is TGCAGCGTTGTTAGGGACAGGGGGTACAATGAGCAGTTCTTC. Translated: CSVVRDRGYNEQFF.

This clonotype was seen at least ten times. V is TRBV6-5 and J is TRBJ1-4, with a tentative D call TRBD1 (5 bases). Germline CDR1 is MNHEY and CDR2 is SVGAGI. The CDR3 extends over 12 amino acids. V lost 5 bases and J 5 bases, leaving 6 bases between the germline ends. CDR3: CASSRGNEKLFF. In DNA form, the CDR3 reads TGTGCCAGCAGTCGGGGGAATGAAAAACTGTTTTTT.

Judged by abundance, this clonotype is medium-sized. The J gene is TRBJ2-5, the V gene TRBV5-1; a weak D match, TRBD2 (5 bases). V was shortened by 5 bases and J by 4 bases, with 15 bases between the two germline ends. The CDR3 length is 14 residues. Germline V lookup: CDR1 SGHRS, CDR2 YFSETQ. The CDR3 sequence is CASRRTEWAETQYF. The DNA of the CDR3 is TGCGCCAGCAGGCGGACTGAGTGGGCAGAGACCCAGTACTTC.

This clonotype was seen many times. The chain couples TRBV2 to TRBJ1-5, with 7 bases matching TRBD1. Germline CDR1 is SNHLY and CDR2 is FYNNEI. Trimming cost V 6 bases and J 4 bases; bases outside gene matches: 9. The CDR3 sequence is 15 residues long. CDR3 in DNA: TGTGCCAGCAGGGACGACAGGGAATGGAATCAGCCCCAGCATTTT. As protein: CASRDDREWNQPQHF.

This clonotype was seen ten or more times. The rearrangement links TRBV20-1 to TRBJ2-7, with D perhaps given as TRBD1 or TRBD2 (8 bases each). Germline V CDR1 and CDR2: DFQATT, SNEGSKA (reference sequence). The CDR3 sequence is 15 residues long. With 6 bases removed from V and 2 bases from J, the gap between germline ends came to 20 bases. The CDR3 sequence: CSASGGGTGTYEQYF. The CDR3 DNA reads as TGCAGTGCCAGCGGCGGGGGGACAGGTACCTACGAGCAGTACTTC.

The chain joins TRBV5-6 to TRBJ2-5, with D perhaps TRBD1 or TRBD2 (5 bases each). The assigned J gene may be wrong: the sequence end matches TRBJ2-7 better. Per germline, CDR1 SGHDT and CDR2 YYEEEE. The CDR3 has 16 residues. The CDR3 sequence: CASSYTQGVFSYEQYF. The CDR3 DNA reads TGTGCCAGCAGCTATACGCAGGGAGTGTTCTCCTACGAGCAGTACTTC.

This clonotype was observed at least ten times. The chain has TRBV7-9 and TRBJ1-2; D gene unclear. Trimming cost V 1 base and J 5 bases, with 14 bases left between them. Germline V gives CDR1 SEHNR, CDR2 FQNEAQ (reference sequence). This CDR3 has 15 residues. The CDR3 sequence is CASSLVQILLYGYTF. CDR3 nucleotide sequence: TGTGCCAGCAGCTTAGTGCAGATACTGCTGTATGGCTACACCTTC.

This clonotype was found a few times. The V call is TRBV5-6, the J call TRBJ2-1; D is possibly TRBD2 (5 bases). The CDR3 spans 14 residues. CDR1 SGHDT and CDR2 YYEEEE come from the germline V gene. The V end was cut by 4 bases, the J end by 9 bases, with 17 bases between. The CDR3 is CASSPGLAAGEQFF. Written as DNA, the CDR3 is TGTGCCAGCAGCCCCGGGCTCGCCGCGGGTGAGCAGTTCTTC. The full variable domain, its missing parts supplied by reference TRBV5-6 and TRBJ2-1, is DAGVTQSPTHLIKTRGQQVTLRCSPKSGHDTVSWYQQALGQGPQFIFQYYEEEERQRGNFPDRFSGHQFPNYSSELNVNALLLGDSALYLCASSPGLAAGEQFFGPGTRLTVL.

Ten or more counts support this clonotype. The CDR3 DNA is TGTGCCAGCAGCTTGGACAGGAAAGAGACCCAGTACTTC. Residues: CASSLDRKETQYF. The V gene is TRBV7-2, the J gene TRBJ2-5; 7 bases align to TRBD1. V was pared by 3 bases and J by 3 bases, with 1 base of the junction left unmatched. The CDR3 covers 13 residues. In germline, CDR1 is SGHTA, CDR2 FQGNSA.

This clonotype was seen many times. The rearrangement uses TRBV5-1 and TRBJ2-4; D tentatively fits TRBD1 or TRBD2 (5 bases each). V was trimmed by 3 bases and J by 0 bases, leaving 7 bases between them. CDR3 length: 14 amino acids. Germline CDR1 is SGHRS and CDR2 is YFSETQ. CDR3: CASSSGQAKNIQYF. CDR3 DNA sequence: TGCGCCAGCAGCTCGGGGCAAGCCAAAAACATTCAGTACTTC.

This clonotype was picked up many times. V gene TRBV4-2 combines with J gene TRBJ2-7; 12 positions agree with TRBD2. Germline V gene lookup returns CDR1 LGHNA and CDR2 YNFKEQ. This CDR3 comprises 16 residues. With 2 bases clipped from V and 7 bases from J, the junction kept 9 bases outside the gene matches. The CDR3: CASSQRRLAGGWEQYF. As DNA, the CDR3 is TGTGCCAGCAGCCAACGCCGGCTAGCGGGAGGGTGGGAGCAGTACTTC.

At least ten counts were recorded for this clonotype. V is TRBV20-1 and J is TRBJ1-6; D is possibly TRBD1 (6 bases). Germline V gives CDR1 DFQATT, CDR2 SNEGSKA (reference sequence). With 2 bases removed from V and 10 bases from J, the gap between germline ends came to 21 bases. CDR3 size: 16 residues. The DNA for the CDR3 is TGCAGTGCTAGAACCCAGGGGATGCAAATAGGCTCACCCCTCCACTTT. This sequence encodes CSARTQGMQIGSPLHF.

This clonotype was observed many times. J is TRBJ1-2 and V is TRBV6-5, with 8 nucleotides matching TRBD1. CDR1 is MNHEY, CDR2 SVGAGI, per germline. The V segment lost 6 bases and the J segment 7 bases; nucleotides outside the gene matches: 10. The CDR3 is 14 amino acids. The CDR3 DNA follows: TGTGCCAGCAGCCTCCGGACAGGGAACGCTGGCTACACCTTC. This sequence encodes CASSLRTGNAGYTF.

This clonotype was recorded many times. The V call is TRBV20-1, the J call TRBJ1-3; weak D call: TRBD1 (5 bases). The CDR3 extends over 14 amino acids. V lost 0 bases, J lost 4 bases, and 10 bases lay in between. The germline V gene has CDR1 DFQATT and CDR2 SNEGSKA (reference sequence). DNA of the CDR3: TGCAGTGCTAGAGACTGGGGCGGCGGAAACACCATATATTTT. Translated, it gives CSARDWGGGNTIYF.

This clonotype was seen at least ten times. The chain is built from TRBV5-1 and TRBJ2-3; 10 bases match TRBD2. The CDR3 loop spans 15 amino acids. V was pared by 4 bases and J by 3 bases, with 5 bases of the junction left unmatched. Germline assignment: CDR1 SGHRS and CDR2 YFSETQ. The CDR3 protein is CASSVAGGLTDTQYF. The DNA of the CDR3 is TGCGCCAGCAGCGTAGCGGGGGGACTAACAGATACGCAGTATTTT.

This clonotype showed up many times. The CDR3 loop reads CASSQQVKPGTDGYTF. As DNA, the CDR3 is TGTGCCAGCAGTCAACAAGTCAAGCCCGGAACGGATGGCTACACCTTC. This chain links TRBV28 with TRBJ1-2; D is uncertain. This CDR3 has 16 residues. The V gene's germline CDR1 is MDHEN and CDR2 SYDVKM. Deletions cut 5 bases from V and 6 bases from J, with 22 bases between.

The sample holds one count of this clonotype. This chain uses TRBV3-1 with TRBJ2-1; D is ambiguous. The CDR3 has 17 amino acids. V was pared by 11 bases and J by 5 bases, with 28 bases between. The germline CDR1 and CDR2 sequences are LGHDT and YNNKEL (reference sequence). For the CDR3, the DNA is TGTGCCTCCACCAACCACCTGCGCACGGGCCCAAACAATGAGCAGTTCTTC. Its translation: CASTNHLRTGPNNEQFF.

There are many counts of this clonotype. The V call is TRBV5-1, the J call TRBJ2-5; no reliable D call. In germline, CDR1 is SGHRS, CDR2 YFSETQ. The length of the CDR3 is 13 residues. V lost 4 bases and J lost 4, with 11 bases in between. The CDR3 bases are TGCGCCAGCAGCATCCCACTCAGAGAGACCCAGTACTTC. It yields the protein CASSIPLRETQYF.

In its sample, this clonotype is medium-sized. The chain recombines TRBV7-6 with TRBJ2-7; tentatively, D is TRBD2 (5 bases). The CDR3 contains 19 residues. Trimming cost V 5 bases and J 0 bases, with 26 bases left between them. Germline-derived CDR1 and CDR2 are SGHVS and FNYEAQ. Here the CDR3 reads CASSPNSAASTGYSYEQYF. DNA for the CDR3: TGTGCCAGCAGCCCGAACTCGGCAGCTAGTACGGGGTACTCCTACGAGCAGTACTTC.

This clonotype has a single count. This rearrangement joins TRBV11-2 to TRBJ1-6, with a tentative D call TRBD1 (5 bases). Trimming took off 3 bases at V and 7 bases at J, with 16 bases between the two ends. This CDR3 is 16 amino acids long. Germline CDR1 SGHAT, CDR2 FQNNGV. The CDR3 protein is CASSLLRGTYNSPLHF. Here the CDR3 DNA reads TGTGCCAGCAGCTTGCTTCGGGGGACTTACAATTCACCCCTCCACTTT.

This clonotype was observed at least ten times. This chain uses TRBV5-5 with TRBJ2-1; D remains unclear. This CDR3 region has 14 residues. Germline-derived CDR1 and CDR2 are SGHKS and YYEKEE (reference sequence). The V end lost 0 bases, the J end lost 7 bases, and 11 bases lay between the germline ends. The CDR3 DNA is TGTGCCAGCAGCTTGGAAGGTATAGTTAATGAGCAGTTCTTC. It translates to CASSLEGIVNEQFF.